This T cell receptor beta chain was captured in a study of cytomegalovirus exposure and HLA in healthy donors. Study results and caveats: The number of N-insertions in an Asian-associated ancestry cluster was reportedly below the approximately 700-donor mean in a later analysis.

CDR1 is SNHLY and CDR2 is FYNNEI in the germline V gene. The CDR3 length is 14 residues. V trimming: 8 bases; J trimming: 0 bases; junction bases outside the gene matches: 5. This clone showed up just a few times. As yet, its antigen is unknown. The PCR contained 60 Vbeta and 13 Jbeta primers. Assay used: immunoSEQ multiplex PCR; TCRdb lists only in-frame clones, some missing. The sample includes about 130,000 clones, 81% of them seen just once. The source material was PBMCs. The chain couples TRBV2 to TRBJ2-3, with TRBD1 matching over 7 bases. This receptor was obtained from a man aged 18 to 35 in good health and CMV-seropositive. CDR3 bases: TGTGCCAGCGGCAGGGACAGCAGCACAGATACGCAGTATTTT. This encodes CASGRDSSTDTQYF.